These 7 T cell receptor beta chains came from one sample sequenced in a study of cytomegalovirus exposure and HLA in healthy donors (dated by TCRdb to the late 2010s). Library creation used the immunoSEQ multiplex PCR assay. A mixture of 60 forward primers for TCR Vbeta segments and 13 reverse primers for TCR Jbeta segments was used in the multiplex PCR. TCRdb provides this immuneACCESS table in a form limited to in-frame rearrangements. Some clones are lacking; in checked studies, under half of them reflect an unresolved V gene, and why the rest are absent is not known. The table for this sample lists 150,000 or so clones; 65% to 85% of them were counted only once. The ten biggest clones cover over 2.5% of the sample. The sequencing input was PBMCs. All receptors come from a woman aged 50 to 65 in good health and CMV-seropositive.

This clone occurred once. This rearrangement joins TRBV19 to TRBJ2-1; D gene ambiguous. The CDR3 has 13 amino acids. The V gene lost 3 bases and the J gene lost 5 bases, with 8 bases spanning the gap. Germline V gene data show CDR1 as LNHDA and CDR2 as SQIVND (reference sequence). The CDR3 here is CASSIVRNNEQFF. DNA of the CDR3: TGTGCCAGTAGTATTGTTAGAAACAATGAGCAGTTCTTC.

CDR3 region: CASNPDTYEQYF. The CDR3 DNA reads TGTGCCAGCAACCCAGACACCTACGAGCAGTACTTC. J is TRBJ2-7 and V is TRBV2; D remains unclear. V was cut by 7 bases and J by 2 bases, with 9 bases left in between. The germline V gene encodes CDR1 SNHLY and CDR2 FYNNEI. The CDR3 covers 12 residues.

This chain connects TRBV28 to TRBJ2-7; D is possibly TRBD2 (6 bases). Germline CDR1 MDHEN, CDR2 SYDVKM. This CDR3 contains 16 residues. V was trimmed by 6 bases and J by 6 bases, leaving 24 bases between them. CDR3 loop: CASSSSGSGETSEQYF. For the CDR3, the DNA is TGTGCCAGCAGCTCGAGTGGGTCGGGGGAGACATCCGAGCAGTACTTC.

This clone was recorded a few times. The V call is TRBV18, the J call TRBJ1-3; 7 nucleotides match TRBD1. Germline trimming cut 3 bases from V and 3 bases from J; bases unmatched to any gene: 5. This CDR3 region has 15 residues. Germline V gene data show CDR1 as KGHSH and CDR2 as LQKENI. The CDR3 reads CASSPSGQVGNTIYF. DNA of the CDR3: TGTGCCAGCTCACCTTCCGGACAGGTTGGAAACACCATATATTTT.

The chain couples TRBV5-6 to TRBJ1-5; D is uncertain. This CDR3 is built from 16 residues. V lost 0 bases, J lost 2 bases, and 12 bases lay in between. Germline lookup yields CDR1 SGHDT and CDR2 YYEEEE. As DNA, the CDR3 is TGTGCCAGCAGCTTGGACGGGCCAGCGGGCAATCAGCCCCAGCATTTT. Amino acids: CASSLDGPAGNQPQHF.

The rearrangement joins TRBV19 to TRBJ1-2, with 7 bases that match TRBD1. The trim removed 0 bases at V and 2 bases at J, leaving 0 bases unmatched. The CDR3 has 14 residues. CDR1 and CDR2 from the germline V gene are LNHDA and SQIVND (reference sequence). Written as DNA, the CDR3 is TGTGCCAGTAGTATAGACAGGGGGAACTATGGCTACACCTTC. Translating gives CASSIDRGNYGYTF. The full variable domain, completed using reference TRBV19 and TRBJ1-2, is DGGITQSPKYLFRKEGQNVTLSCEQNLNHDAMYWYRQDPGQGLRLIYYSQIVNDFQKGDIAEGYSVSREKKESFPLTVTSAQKNPTAFYLCASSIDRGNYGYTFGSGTRLTVV.

The V gene is TRBV10-2, the J gene TRBJ1-2, with D maybe TRBD1 (6 bases). This CDR3 is 17 amino acids long. The V gene lost 3 bases and the J gene lost 3 bases, with 20 bases spanning the gap. CDR1 is WSHSY and CDR2 is SAAADI in the germline V gene. The DNA for the CDR3 is TGCGCCAGCAGTGATGGTTCGGGTCCGGGGGGCTACTATGGCTACACCTTC. This codes for CASSDGSGPGGYYGYTF.